Below, one T cell receptor (beta chain) is given with its context. The data were taken from a study of blood T cell repertoires in COVID-19. Overall study context: The United States, Italy and Spain supplied acute and convalescent COVID-19 samples. The analysed material was cDNA or gDNA that came from T cells, B-cell-depleted T cells, or PBMCs.

This CDR3 has 15 residues. Per the germline V gene, CDR1 is SNHLY and CDR2 is FYNNEI. V lost 4 bases and J lost 2, with 11 bases in between. In the study's own analysis: Estimation of nucleated cell counts relied on the amplification of reference gene primers. Profiled with immunoSEQ multiplex PCR; TCRdb holds only in-frame clones, not every one. D and trimming come from the DNA, and the V and J calls and clone size come from that table. Here the sample spans around 290,000 clones, around 87% being singletons. V usage is TRBV2 and J usage is TRBJ2-2, with D possibly matching TRBD1 (6 bases). Sequenced sample: peripheral blood. The receptor's source is a woman aged 45-65 years who had recovered from COVID-19. CDR3 region: CASSVRTANTGELFF. CDR3 in DNA: TGTGCCAGCAGTGTTAGGACAGCAAACACCGGGGAGCTGTTTTTT.